This TCR beta chain comes out of a study of cytomegalovirus exposure and HLA in healthy donors. Whole-study findings and limits: Earlier findings revealed that most TCR beta V segments proved productive either about 87% or about 30% of the time. Under in vitro conditions, a few CMV-associated chains were confirmed as specific for CMV antigens.

V lost 2 bases and J 2 bases, leaving 13 bases between the germline ends. The germline gives CDR1 MGHRA, CDR2 YSYEKL. There are 16 residues in the CDR3. Remarks on this clone: Its cognate antigen is unknown.

Primers: 60 Vbeta forward and 13 Jbeta reverse. The repertoire was sequenced with immunoSEQ multiplex PCR; TCRdb's copy has only in-frame clones and lacks some. The sample carries 120,000 to 150,000 clones, over 75% recorded once. This receptor was taken from a man aged 25-45 years in good health and CMV-seronegative. The specimen was PBMCs. The V and J genes are TRBV4-1 and TRBJ1-5; D is undetermined. CDR3 sequence (DNA): TGCGCCAGCAGCCAATCGGGATCGATAGGCAATCAGCCCCAGCATTTT. Its translation: CASSQSGSIGNQPQHF.